Detailed here is one TCR beta chain. The PCR used 60 Vbeta and 13 Jbeta primers. The data were produced by immunoSEQ multiplex PCR, yet TCRdb's version contains in-frame clones alone and is incomplete. The sample consists of some 130,000 clones, about 74% of them appearing once. These data belong to a study of cytomegalovirus exposure and HLA in healthy donors. Between the trimmed V and J ends, which lost 5 bases and 2 bases, there was a span of 15 bases. The germline CDR1 and CDR2 sequences are SGHNT and YYREEE (reference sequence). CDR3 length: 15 amino acids. The chain carries TRBV5-4 and TRBJ2-3; D is perhaps TRBD2 (5 bases). What was sequenced was PBMCs. This receptor was taken from a woman aged 60-75 years in good health and CMV-seronegative. CDR3: CASSFRTGDTDTQYF. CDR3 DNA sequence: TGTGCCAGCAGTTTTCGGACTGGGGACACAGATACGCAGTATTTT. The full variable domain, with the rest looked up from reference TRBV5-4 and TRBJ2-3, is ETGVTQSPTHLIKTRGQQVTLRCSSQSGHNTVSWYQQALGQGPQFIFQYYREEENGRGNFPPRFSGLQFPNYSSELNVNALELDDSALYLCASSFRTGDTDTQYFGPGTRLTVL.